The subject of this entry is one T cell receptor beta chain. Its specificity is not known. Libraries were prepared by immunoSEQ multiplex PCR; TCRdb keeps only in-frame clonotypes and omits some of them. Among roughly 200,000 clones listed, roughly nine tenths were seen once. The record originates from a study of T cell responses to AZD1222 COVID-19 vaccine. There are 14 residues in the CDR3. CDR1 MNHEY and CDR2 SVGAGI come from the germline V gene. J was trimmed by 7 bases and V by 4 bases; bases with no gene match: 6. Study-wide results and limits: Donors were mostly white British, more females; clonal diversity possibly underestimated. Only after the peak T cell response were repertoires sampled.

The V and J genes are TRBV6-5 and TRBJ1-4; 7 nucleotides align to TRBD1. This receptor was taken from an adult who received the AZD1222 COVID-19 vaccine. The sample in question was peripheral blood, obtained 28 days after the second AZD1222 dose. This chain's CDR3 is CASSSARGGEKLFF. In DNA form, the CDR3 reads TGTGCCAGCAGTTCGGCCAGGGGGGGTGAAAAACTGTTTTTT.